The present T cell receptor beta chain was sequenced within a study of Ad26.COV2.S vaccination and SARS-CoV-2 variants. Findings of the study overall: In vaccinated individuals, spike-specific CD8+ and CD4+ T cell responses reportedly displayed substantial breadth. Breadth measured for non-spike TCRs was similar across vaccine and placebo recipients.

This CDR3 spans 15 amino acids. CDR1 MDHEN and CDR2 SYDVKM come from the germline V gene. V was pared by 4 bases and J by 2 bases, with 13 bases between. Noted treatment: around 19 received Ad26.COV2.S at low or high dose, single or two shots; a few received placebo; per-sample allocation not given. Sampling was performed 63 days after the first vaccine or placebo injection. The donor's status was that of an adult aged 18-55 years in Boston. As to this clone: Its specificity is unknown.

The method was immunoSEQ multiplex PCR; TCRdb's version includes in-frame clones alone and lacks a portion of them. The sample holds more than 350,000 clones, about nine tenths seen once. V usage is TRBV28 and J usage is TRBJ2-3; D gene uncertain. This TCR was recovered from a person aged 18-65 years who received the Ad26.COV2.S COVID-19 vaccine or a placebo. Specimen: peripheral blood, collected in a trial of Ad26.COV2.S vaccine versus placebo. The CDR3 here is CASSSNGGTTDTQYF. CDR3 bases: TGTGCCAGCAGTTCCAACGGCGGCACCACAGATACGCAGTATTTT.